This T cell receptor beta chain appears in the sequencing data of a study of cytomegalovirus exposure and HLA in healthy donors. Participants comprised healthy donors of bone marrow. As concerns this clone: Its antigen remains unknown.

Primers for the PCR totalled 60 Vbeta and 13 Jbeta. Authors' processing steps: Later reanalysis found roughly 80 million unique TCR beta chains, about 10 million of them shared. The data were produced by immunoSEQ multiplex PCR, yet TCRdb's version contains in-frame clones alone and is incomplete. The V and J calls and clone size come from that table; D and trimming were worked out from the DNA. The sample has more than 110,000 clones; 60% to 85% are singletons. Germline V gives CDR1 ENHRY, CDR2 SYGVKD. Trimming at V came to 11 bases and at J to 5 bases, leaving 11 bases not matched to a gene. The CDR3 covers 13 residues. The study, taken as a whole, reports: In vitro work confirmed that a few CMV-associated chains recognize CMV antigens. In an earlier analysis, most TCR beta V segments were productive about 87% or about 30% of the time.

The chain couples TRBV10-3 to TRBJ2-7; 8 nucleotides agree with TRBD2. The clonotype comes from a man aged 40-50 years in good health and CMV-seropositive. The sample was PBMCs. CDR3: CAVRTSLSHEQYF. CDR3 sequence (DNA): TGTGCCGTCCGGACTAGCTTGAGTCACGAGCAGTACTTC.